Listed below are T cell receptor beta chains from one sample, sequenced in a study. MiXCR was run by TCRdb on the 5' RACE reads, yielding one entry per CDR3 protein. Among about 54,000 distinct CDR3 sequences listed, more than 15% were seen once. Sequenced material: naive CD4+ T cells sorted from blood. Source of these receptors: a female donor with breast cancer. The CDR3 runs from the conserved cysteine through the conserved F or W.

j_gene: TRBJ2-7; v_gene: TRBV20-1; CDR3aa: CSARRGASGSDEQYF
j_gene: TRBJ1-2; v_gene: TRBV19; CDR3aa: CASRLDRTGLYGYTF
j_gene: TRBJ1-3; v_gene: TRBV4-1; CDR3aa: CASSPRSSSGNTIYF
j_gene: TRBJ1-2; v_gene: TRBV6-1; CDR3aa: CASTTSYGYTF
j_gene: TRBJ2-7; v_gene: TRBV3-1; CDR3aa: CASSRGRDGEQYF
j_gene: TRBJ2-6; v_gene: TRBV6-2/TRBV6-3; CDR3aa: CASSYWDRVSGANVLTF
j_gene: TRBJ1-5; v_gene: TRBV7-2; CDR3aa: CASSSGQLNQPQHF
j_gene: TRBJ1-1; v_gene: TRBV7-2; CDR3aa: CASSLLPGGLNTEACF
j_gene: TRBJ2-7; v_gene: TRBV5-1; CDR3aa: CASSLQQPYEQYF
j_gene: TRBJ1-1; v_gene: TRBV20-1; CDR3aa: CSANTRGAYTEAFF
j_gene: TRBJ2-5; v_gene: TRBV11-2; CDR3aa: CASSFSPEETQYF
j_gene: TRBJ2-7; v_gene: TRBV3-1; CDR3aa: CASSAGTGGFNEQYF
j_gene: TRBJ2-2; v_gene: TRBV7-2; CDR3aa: CASSASGAGTGELFF
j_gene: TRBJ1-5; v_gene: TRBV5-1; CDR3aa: CASSLVPDNQPQHF
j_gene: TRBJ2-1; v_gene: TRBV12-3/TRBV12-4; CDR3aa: CASYPGTSGSNEQFF
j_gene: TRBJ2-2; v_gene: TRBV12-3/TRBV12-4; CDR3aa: CASSLALLITGELFF
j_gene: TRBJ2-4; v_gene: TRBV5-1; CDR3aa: CASSLAWTGKNIQYF
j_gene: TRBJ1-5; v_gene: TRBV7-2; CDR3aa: CASSLVSIQNQPQHF
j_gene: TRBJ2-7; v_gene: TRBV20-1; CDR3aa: CSARDGSQPYEQYF
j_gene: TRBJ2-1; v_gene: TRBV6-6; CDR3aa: CASTFSIAGGNEQFF
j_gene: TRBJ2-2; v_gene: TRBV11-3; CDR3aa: CASSLIREGAQGLFF
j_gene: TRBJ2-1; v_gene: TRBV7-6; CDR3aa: CASSQTGSEQFF
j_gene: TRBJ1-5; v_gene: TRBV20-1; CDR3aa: CSAWGKSNQPQHF
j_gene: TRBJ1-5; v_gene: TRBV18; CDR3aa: CASSRGTGGDQPQHF
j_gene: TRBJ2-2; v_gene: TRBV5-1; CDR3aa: CASSRGQGALVSVGELCF
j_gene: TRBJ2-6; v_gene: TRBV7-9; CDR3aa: CASGTRGLGANVLTF
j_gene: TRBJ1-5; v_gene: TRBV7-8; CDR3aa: CASSGTGKRRLGQPQHF
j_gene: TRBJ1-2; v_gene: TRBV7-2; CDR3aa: CASSLADSDGVYGYTF
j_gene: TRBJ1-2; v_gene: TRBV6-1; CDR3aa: CASSHLQTGGSIDNYGYTF
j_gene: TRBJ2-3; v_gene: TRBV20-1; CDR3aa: CSASLLVTDTQYF
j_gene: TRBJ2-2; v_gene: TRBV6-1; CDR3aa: CASSRGLAGNTGELFF
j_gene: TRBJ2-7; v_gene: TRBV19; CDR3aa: CASSIALAAKTEQYF
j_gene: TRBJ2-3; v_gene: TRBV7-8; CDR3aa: CASSSHRPPDTQYF
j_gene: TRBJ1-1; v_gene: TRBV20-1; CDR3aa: CSAMKTGSNTEAFF
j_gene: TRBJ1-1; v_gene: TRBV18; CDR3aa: CASSPDQEGEAFF
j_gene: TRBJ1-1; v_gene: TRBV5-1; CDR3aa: CASSLAGGYTEAFF
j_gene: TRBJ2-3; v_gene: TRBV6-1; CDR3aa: CASSTSGQGTDTQYF
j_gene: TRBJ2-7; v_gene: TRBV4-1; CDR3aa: CASSQDGLAGGPRIEQYF
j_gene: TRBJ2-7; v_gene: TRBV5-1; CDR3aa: CASSLDDGYEQYF
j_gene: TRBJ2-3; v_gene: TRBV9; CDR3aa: CASSALAGEDTQYF
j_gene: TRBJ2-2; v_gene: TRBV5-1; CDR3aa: CASSFGDSANTGELFF
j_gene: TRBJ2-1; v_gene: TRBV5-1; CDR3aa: CASSLQDPTADEQFF
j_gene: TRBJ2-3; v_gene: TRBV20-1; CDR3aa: CSATPILGSGARTDTQYF
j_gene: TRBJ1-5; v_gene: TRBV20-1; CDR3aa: CSAGPDRAGNQPQHF
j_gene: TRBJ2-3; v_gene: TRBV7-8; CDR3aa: CASNKFTDTQYF
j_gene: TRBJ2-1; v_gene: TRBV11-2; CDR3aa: CASSLVVGRSYNEQFF
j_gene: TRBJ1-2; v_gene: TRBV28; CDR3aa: CASSLGEGRGGYTF
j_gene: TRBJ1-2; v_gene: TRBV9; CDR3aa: CASSEQGARGYTF
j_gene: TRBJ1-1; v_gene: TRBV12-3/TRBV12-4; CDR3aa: CASSYAGGGNTEAFF
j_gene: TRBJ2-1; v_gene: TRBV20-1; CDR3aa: CSARGTGGPDNEQFF
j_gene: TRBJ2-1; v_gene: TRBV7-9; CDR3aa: CASSLEDRANEQFF
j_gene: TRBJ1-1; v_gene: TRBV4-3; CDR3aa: CASNSNGGTSTEAFF
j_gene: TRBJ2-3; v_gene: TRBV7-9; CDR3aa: CASSEGGTSGFTDTQYF